The 27 T cell receptor beta chains listed next were all sequenced from one sample in a study of T cell responses to AZD1222 COVID-19 vaccine. The table came from immunoSEQ multiplex PCR; TCRdb's copy has only in-frame clones and leaves some out. The table shows 130,000 to 150,000 clones, with more than 75% occurring only once. The source was peripheral blood, collected on day 0 of MenACWY control vaccination. The receptors derive from an adult in good health.

The chain uses TRBV12-5 and TRBJ1-4; TRBD1 matches 8 bases. The CDR3 totals 13 residues. CDR1 is LGHNT, CDR2 FRNRAP, per germline. J gave up 4 bases and V 9 bases, and 4 bases lay outside the gene matches. CDR3 coding DNA: TGTGCTAGCGGACAGGGAGGTAATGAAAAACTGTTTTTT. Translating it yields CASGQGGNEKLFF.

The chain carries TRBV19 and TRBJ1-5, with a possible D match to TRBD1 (6 bases). This CDR3 contains 15 residues. V lost 7 bases and J 0 bases, leaving 13 bases between the germline ends. Looked up from germline, CDR1 is LNHDA and CDR2 is SQIVND (reference sequence). The CDR3 reads CASIRDTYSNQPQHF. Here the CDR3 DNA reads TGTGCCAGTATTCGGGACACCTATAGCAATCAGCCCCAGCATTTT.

The table lists this clone with a few counts. This chain joins TRBV27 and TRBJ2-1; 9 bases are shared with TRBD2. J was trimmed by 8 bases and V by 2 bases; bases with no gene match: 4. Germline V CDR1 and CDR2: MNHEY, SMNVEV (reference sequence). The CDR3 is 14 amino acids. The CDR3 region is CASSLMRGGDEQFF. In nucleotides, the CDR3 is TGTGCCAGCAGTTTAATGCGGGGGGGCGATGAGCAGTTCTTC.

This clone was seen only a few times. This chain joins TRBV29-1 and TRBJ2-2; D could derive from TRBD1 or TRBD2 (5 bases each). CDR1 and CDR2 from the germline V gene are SQVTM and ANQGSEA. CDR3 size: 13 residues. The V end lost 1 base, the J end lost 5 bases, and 8 bases lay between the germline ends. CDR3 DNA sequence: TGCAGCGTTGAAGTGTGGGGGACCGGGGAGCTGTTTTTT. It encodes CSVEVWGTGELFF.

V gene TRBV10-1 combines with J gene TRBJ2-7; unclear D gene. The CDR3 runs 12 residues. V was cut by 3 bases and J by 8 bases, with 11 bases left in between. CDR1 and CDR2 (germline): WNHNN, SYGVQD (reference sequence). In nucleotides, the CDR3 is TGCGCCAGCAGTGACAGCAGCTCAAAGCAGTACTTC. It yields the protein CASSDSSSKQYF.

The chain couples TRBV12-5 to TRBJ2-2; D is uncertain. Trimming left V 2 bases short and J 1 base short, with 17 bases between. Per germline, CDR1 LGHNT and CDR2 FRNRAP. This CDR3 is 18 amino acids long. The CDR3 coding sequence is TGTGCTAGTGGTTTGACCCTTTCCTATTCGCAGAACACCGGGGAGCTGTTTTTT. It is translated as CASGLTLSYSQNTGELFF.

The V call is TRBV30, the J call TRBJ1-2; possibly TRBD1 for D (5 bases). CDR1 is GTSNPN and CDR2 is SVGIG in the germline V gene (reference sequence). The length of the CDR3 is 13 residues. V dropped 8 bases and J dropped 0 bases, with 13 bases sitting between them. Here the CDR3 reads CAGGPVTNYGYTF. DNA of the CDR3: TGTGCCGGGGGACCCGTGACTAACTATGGCTACACCTTC.

This chain's CDR3 is CASSLWGQGYNEQFF. The CDR3 nucleotides read TGTGCCAGCAGCTTGTGGGGACAGGGCTACAATGAGCAGTTCTTC. The chain combines TRBV7-2 with TRBJ2-1, with 9 nucleotides matching TRBD1. CDR1 SGHTA and CDR2 FQGNSA come from the germline V gene. The J segment lost 3 bases and the V segment lost 3 bases, leaving 3 bases of the junction unmatched. This CDR3 has 15 residues.

The rearrangement links TRBV7-2 to TRBJ1-2; D remains unclear. With 5 bases removed from V and 3 bases from J, the gap between germline ends came to 13 bases. CDR1 is SGHTA, CDR2 FQGNSA, per germline. The CDR3 length is 14 residues. The DNA of the CDR3 is TGTGCCAGCAGCCCCCCGCGGACTTACTATGGCTACACCTTC. It translates to CASSPPRTYYGYTF.

This clone was counted once. CDR3 in amino acids: CASSSGTGAYYGYTF. For the CDR3, the DNA is TGTGCCAGCAGCTCCGGCACAGGGGCCTACTATGGCTACACCTTC. The chain links TRBV7-8 to TRBJ1-2, with 7 positions matching TRBD1. The CDR3 spans 15 residues. Germline lookup yields CDR1 SGHVS and CDR2 FQNEAQ. The V segment lost 4 bases and the J segment 3 bases; nucleotides outside the gene matches: 8.

V and J are TRBV5-1 and TRBJ2-7; 8 positions match TRBD1. With 3 bases clipped from V and 4 bases from J, the junction kept 3 bases outside the gene matches. Germline V gives CDR1 SGHRS, CDR2 YFSETQ. This CDR3 spans 13 amino acids. CDR3 in DNA: TGCGCCAGCAGCTCGACAGGGGCTTACGAGCAGTACTTC. This codes for CASSSTGAYEQYF.

The CDR3 loop is CASSPGTGSTEAFF. The CDR3 coding sequence is TGCGCCAGCAGCCCAGGGACAGGGTCAACTGAAGCTTTCTTT. The chain has TRBV4-1 and TRBJ1-1; TRBD1 agrees at 9 bases. Germline CDR1 is MGHRA and CDR2 is YSYEKL. The CDR3 length is 14 residues. Unmatched junction bases numbered 5, after V lost 4 bases and J lost 5 bases.

This clone was observed a few times. CDR3 in DNA: TGTGCCAGCAGCCAAGAACCCGCGAATATGGGCTACACCTTC. As protein: CASSQEPANMGYTF. The genes are TRBV3-1 (or the pseudogene TRBV3-2) and TRBJ1-2; D gene unclear. CDR3 length: 14 amino acids. V dropped 0 bases and J dropped 8 bases, with 13 bases sitting between them. Germline V CDR1 and CDR2: LGHDT, YNNKEL (reference sequence).

The chain recombines TRBV5-1 with TRBJ2-7; 8 bases line up with TRBD2. The trim removed 2 bases at V and 1 base at J, leaving 5 bases unmatched. Per the germline V gene, CDR1 is SGHRS and CDR2 is YFSETQ. This CDR3 is built from 15 residues. The CDR3, as DNA: TGCGCCAGCAGCTTCTTGGGCGGGGGGTCCTACGAGCAGTACTTC. This gives the protein CASSFLGGGSYEQYF.

V usage is TRBV5-1 and J usage is TRBJ2-5; D is unresolved. This CDR3 has 12 amino acids. Germline V gives CDR1 SGHRS, CDR2 YFSETQ. V was trimmed by 4 bases and J by 7 bases, leaving 11 bases between them. The CDR3 sequence: CASSKDLGTQYF. CDR3 DNA: TGCGCCAGCAGCAAGGACCTCGGGACCCAGTACTTC. The full variable domain, in which reference TRBV5-1 and TRBJ2-5 provide the parts outside the CDR3, is KAGVTQTPRYLIKTRGQQVTLSCSPISGHRSVSWYQQTPGQGLQFLFEYFSETQRNKGNFPGRFSGRQFSNSRSEMNVSTLELGDSALYLCASSKDLGTQYFGPGTRLLVL.

The rearrangement links TRBV21-1 to TRBJ1-3; the listed D gene, TRBD1, was not tested against the DNA. TRBV21-1 is deemed a pseudogene. This CDR3 spans 13 amino acids. CDR3: CASGQAFGNTIYF. The CDR3, as DNA: TGTGCCAGCGGGCAGGCGTTTGGAAACACCATATATTTT.

The chain has TRBV6-5 and TRBJ2-7; perhaps TRBD1 as D (6 bases). Per germline, CDR1 MNHEY and CDR2 SVGAGI. Trimming pared 6 bases from V and 0 bases from J, leaving 12 bases between. This CDR3 spans 14 amino acids. The CDR3 is CASRASRGSYEQYV. The CDR3 bases are TGTGCCAGCAGGGCCTCCAGGGGCTCCTACGAGCAGTACGTC.

The chain recombines TRBV19 with TRBJ1-1; 11 positions match TRBD1. The ends lost 5 bases at V and 0 bases at J; junction bases unmatched: 8. In germline, CDR1 is LNHDA, CDR2 SQIVND (reference sequence). The CDR3 runs 17 residues. The CDR3 region has the DNA TGTGCCAGTAGTCCCTGGGACAGGGGGAGCTTGAACACTGAAGCTTTCTTT. Amino acid sequence: CASSPWDRGSLNTEAFF.

The chain links TRBV24-1 to TRBJ2-7; 9 nucleotides match TRBD1. The V segment lost 10 bases and the J segment 3 bases; nucleotides outside the gene matches: 9. The CDR3 has 14 residues. The germline V gene has CDR1 KGHDR and CDR2 SFDVKD. CDR3: CATSGTGTHYEQYF. CDR3 nucleotides: TGTGCCACGTCCGGGACAGGGACGCACTACGAGCAGTACTTC.

The J gene is TRBJ2-7, the V gene TRBV5-1; 7 bases map to TRBD1. Trimming took 4 bases from V and 4 from J; bases not matched to a gene: 11. Germline loops: CDR1 SGHRS, CDR2 YFSETQ. CDR3 size: 15 residues. Written as DNA, the CDR3 is TGCGCCAGCAGCCCCCGGGCAGGGGGTAGATACGAGCAGTACTTC. This encodes CASSPRAGGRYEQYF.

This clone was seen only once. The chain uses TRBV3-1 (or the pseudogene TRBV3-2) and TRBJ2-5, with D possibly matching TRBD1 (6 bases). Germline V lookup: CDR1 LGHDT, CDR2 YNNKEL (reference sequence). V lost 1 base, J lost 5 bases, and 17 bases lay in between. This CDR3 contains 16 residues. CDR3 protein: CASSQVSGSRGETQYF. CDR3 nucleotides: TGTGCCAGCAGCCAAGTGAGTGGATCCAGGGGCGAGACCCAGTACTTC.

This clone was recorded a few times. This rearrangement joins TRBV23-1 to TRBJ2-3, with TRBD2 identical over 15 bases. TRBV23-1 is assigned to the ORF class and has an uncertain function. V shed 0 bases and J 3 bases; nucleotides not matched to a gene: 16. This CDR3 region has 22 residues. CDR3 sequence (DNA): TGCGCCAGCAGTCAATCGGGCAGTCTCGGACTAGCGGGGGGGCCTGGGACAGATACGCAGTATTTT. Protein: CASSQSGSLGLAGGPGTDTQYF.

This clone was seen a single time. This chain uses TRBV11-1 with TRBJ1-2, with 7 bases matching TRBD1. V was pared by 8 bases and J by 2 bases, with 8 bases of the junction left unmatched. The CDR3 consists of 14 residues. CDR1 is SGHAT, CDR2 FQDESV, per germline (reference sequence). CDR3: CASARYRGNYGYTF. In DNA form, the CDR3 reads TGTGCCAGCGCACGCTACAGGGGAAACTATGGCTACACCTTC.

The chain combines TRBV28 with TRBJ1-1; 8 bases fit TRBD1. The V and J ends lost 2 bases and 4 bases, in that order; junction bases with no gene match: 9. The CDR3 length is 16 residues. Germline CDR1 reads MDHEN; CDR2 reads SYDVKM. The CDR3 DNA reads TGTGCCAGCAGTTTAATTACAGGACAGGGTGGCACTGAAGCTTTCTTT. Protein sequence: CASSLITGQGGTEAFF. Together with reference TRBV28 and TRBJ1-1, the CDR3 gives the full variable domain: DVKVTQSSRYLVKRTGEKVFLECVQDMDHENMFWYRQDPGLGLRLIYFSYDVKMKEKGDIPEGYSVSREKKERFSLILESASTNQTSMYLCASSLITGQGGTEAFFGQGTRLTVV.

The chain joins TRBV5-4 to TRBJ2-3; possibly TRBD1 for D (6 bases). This CDR3 has 13 amino acids. Trimming left V 4 bases short and J 6 bases short, with 12 bases between. From germline, CDR1 is SGHNT and CDR2 YYREEE (reference sequence). The DNA of the CDR3 is TGTGCCAGCAGCGCAACAGGGCCCGATACGCAGTATTTT. This gives the protein CASSATGPDTQYF.

Of note for this clone: The sample contains more than one DNA sequence encoding this CDR3. V gene TRBV12-5 combines with J gene TRBJ1-1; D not resolved. The germline V and J ends were trimmed by 1 base and 7 bases, with 4 bases remaining between them. CDR1 is LGHNT, CDR2 FRNRAP, per germline. The CDR3 has 11 amino acids. In DNA, the CDR3 is TGTGCTAGTGGTTTGGGCGGTGAAGCTTTCTTT. It translates to CASGLGGEAFF.

The genes are TRBV15 and TRBJ1-5; TRBD1 matches at 8 bases. This CDR3 is built from 16 residues. Germline assignment: CDR1 LNHNV and CDR2 YYDKDF (reference sequence). V lost 3 bases and J lost 3; bases outside the gene matches: 7. CDR3 protein: CATSRLDRENNQPQHF. For the CDR3, the DNA is TGTGCCACCAGCAGGTTGGACAGGGAGAACAATCAGCCCCAGCATTTT. The full variable domain, with the rest looked up from reference TRBV15 and TRBJ1-5, is DAMVIQNPRYQVTQFGKPVTLSCSQTLNHNVMYWYQQKSSQAPKLLFHYYDKDFNNEADTPDNFQSRRPNTSFCFLDIRSPGLGDTAMYLCATSRLDRENNQPQHFGDGTRLSIL.